The T cell receptor beta chain described here comes from a study of shared clonotypes between healthy human individuals. The CDR3 is made up of 12 amino acids. The V end was cut by 6 bases, the J end by 5 bases, with 7 bases between. CDR1 is MGHDK, CDR2 SYGVNS, per germline. The count of this clone is one. TCRdb's table, derived via immunoSEQ multiplex PCR, lists solely in-frame clones and lacks some. The data contain around 700,000 clones, roughly 72% of them singletons. The chain couples TRBV25-1 to TRBJ1-4; D remains ambiguous. The sequencing input was memory CD4+ T cells sorted from blood. Specified subset: CD45RA-negative fraction. The origin of this receptor is a woman in her twenties or thirties in good health. For the CDR3, the DNA is TGTGCCAGCAGCGTACGGAATGAAAAACTGTTTTTT. Protein: CASSVRNEKLFF. Drawing the rest from reference TRBV25-1 and TRBJ1-4, the complete variable domain is EADIYQTPRYLVIGTGKKITLECSQTMGHDKMYWYQQDPGMELHLIHYSYGVNSTEKGDLSSESTVSRIRTEHFPLTLESARPSHTSQYLCASSVRNEKLFFGSGTQLSVL.